This T cell receptor (beta chain) originates from a study of T-cell memory formation after mild COVID-19. Whole-study findings and limits: Contracting clones localized mainly to CM and EM when CD4+ and mainly to EMRA when CD8+. In second-wave clones peaking day 37, SARS-CoV-2 specificity remained unconfirmed.

Constant-segment-primed 5'RACE gave TCR alpha and TCR beta cDNA libraries with sample barcodes and UMIs. TCRdb reprocessed the 5' RACE reads with MiXCR, giving one entry per CDR3 protein. The repertoire holds roughly 610,000 distinct CDR3 sequences, with 15% to 20% as singletons. CDR1 and CDR2 from the germline V gene are LNHNV and YYDKDF (reference sequence). The V and J ends lost 1 base and 6 bases respectively, with 4 bases between them. The CDR3 loop spans 12 amino acids. Comment on this clonotype: The antigen remains unidentified.

The clonotype was recovered from an adult woman who had mild COVID-19 (a few samples of this study predate the infection). Cell type and time point are not known. The sample consisted of PBMCs or a T cell subset sorted from them (not recorded which). J is TRBJ2-1 and V is TRBV15; D not resolved. The CDR3 sequence: CATSRVLNEQFF. CDR3 in DNA: TGTGCCACCAGCAGAGTCCTCAATGAGCAGTTCTTC.